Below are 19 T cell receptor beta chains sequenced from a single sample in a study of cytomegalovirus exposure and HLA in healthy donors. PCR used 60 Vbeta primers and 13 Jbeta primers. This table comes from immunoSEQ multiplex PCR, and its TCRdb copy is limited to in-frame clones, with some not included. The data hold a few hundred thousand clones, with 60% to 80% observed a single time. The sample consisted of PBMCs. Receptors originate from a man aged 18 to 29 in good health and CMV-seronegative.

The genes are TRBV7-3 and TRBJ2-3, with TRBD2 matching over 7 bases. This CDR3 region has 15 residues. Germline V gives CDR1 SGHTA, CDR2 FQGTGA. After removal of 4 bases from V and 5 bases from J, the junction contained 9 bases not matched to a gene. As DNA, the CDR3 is TGTGCCAGCAGCTCCTCCGGGACTACGTTAGATACGCAGTATTTT. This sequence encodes CASSSSGTTLDTQYF.

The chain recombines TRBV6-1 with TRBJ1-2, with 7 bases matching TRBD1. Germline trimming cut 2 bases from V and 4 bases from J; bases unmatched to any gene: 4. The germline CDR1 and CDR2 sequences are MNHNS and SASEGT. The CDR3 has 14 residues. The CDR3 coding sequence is TGTGCCAGCAGTGAAACAGGGGCCCTCTATGGCTACACCTTC. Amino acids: CASSETGALYGYTF.

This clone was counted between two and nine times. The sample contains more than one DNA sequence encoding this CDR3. The CDR3 reads CASGGSGTDTQYF. CDR3 DNA sequence: TGTGCCAGTGGGGGCTCGGGCACAGATACGCAGTATTTT. The V call is TRBV19, the J call TRBJ2-3, with TRBD1 as a possible D gene (6 bases). The V gene's germline CDR1 is LNHDA and CDR2 SQIVND (reference sequence). This CDR3 contains 13 residues. Trimming cost V 8 bases and J 1 base, with 10 bases left between them.

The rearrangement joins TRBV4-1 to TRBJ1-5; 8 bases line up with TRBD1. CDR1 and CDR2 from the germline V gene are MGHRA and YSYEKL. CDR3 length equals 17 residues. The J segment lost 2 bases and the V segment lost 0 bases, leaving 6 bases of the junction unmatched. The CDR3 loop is CASSQEGSTGGNQPQHF. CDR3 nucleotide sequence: TGCGCCAGCAGCCAAGAGGGTTCGACAGGGGGCAATCAGCCCCAGCATTTT.

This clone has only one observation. CDR3 region: CASTGLAGGDEQFF. CDR3 coding DNA: TGTGCCAGCACCGGACTAGCGGGAGGGGATGAGCAGTTCTTC. This chain joins TRBV2 and TRBJ2-1; TRBD2 matches 15 bases. The CDR3 is 14 amino acids. With V trimmed by 7 bases and J by 8 bases, 3 bases remained unmatched. In germline, CDR1 is SNHLY, CDR2 FYNNEI.

The CDR3 region is CASSEPPGTGCGYGYTF. As DNA, the CDR3 is TGTGCCAGCAGCGAACCCCCCGGGACAGGGTGTGGGTATGGCTACACCTTC. This sequence joins TRBV9 and TRBJ1-2; 9 bases fit TRBD1. Germline V gene data show CDR1 as SGDLS and CDR2 as YYNGEE. Unmatched junction bases numbered 14, after V lost 3 bases and J lost 5 bases. The CDR3 is 17 residues long.

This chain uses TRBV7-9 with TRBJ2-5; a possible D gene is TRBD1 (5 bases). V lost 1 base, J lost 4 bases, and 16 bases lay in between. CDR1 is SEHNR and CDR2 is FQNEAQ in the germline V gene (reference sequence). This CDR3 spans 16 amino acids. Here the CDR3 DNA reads TGTGCCAGCAGCTTAGTCCCAGGGAAGGCCTCAGAGACCCAGTACTTC. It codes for CASSLVPGKASETQYF.

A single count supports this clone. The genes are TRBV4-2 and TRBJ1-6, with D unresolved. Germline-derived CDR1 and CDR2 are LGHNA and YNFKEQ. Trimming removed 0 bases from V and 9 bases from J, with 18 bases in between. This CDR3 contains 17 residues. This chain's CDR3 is CASSQEVPYLSISPLHF. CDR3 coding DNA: TGTGCCAGCAGCCAAGAGGTTCCCTATCTCTCTATTTCACCCCTCCACTTT.

The CDR3 loop reads CASSLVLAGVTEQFF. CDR3 DNA sequence: TGTGCCAGCAGCTTAGTACTAGCGGGAGTTACCGAGCAGTTCTTC. The chain has TRBV7-8 and TRBJ2-1, with 11 positions matching TRBD2. The germline CDR1 and CDR2 sequences are SGHVS and FQNEAQ. This CDR3 has 15 residues. With V trimmed by 1 base and J by 10 bases, 6 bases remained unmatched.

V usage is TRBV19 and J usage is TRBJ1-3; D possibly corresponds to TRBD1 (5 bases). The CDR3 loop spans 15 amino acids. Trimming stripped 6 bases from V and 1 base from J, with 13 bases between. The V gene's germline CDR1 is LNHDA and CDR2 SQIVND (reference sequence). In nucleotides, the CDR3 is TGTGCCAGTAGGAGTCAGGGTGGATCTGGAAACACCATATATTTT. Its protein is CASRSQGGSGNTIYF.

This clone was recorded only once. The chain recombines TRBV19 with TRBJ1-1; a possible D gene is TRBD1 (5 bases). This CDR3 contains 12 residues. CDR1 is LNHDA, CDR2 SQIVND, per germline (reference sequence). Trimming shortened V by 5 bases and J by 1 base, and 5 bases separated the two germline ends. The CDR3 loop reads CASSDRNTEAFF. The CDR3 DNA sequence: TGTGCCAGTAGTGACAGGAACACTGAAGCTTTCTTT.

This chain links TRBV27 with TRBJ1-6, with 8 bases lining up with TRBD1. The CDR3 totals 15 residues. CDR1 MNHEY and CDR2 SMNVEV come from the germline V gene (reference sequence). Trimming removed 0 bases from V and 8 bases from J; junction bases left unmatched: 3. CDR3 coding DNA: TGTGCCAGCAGTTTATCTCGGACAGGGTATTCACCCCTCCACTTT. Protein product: CASSLSRTGYSPLHF.

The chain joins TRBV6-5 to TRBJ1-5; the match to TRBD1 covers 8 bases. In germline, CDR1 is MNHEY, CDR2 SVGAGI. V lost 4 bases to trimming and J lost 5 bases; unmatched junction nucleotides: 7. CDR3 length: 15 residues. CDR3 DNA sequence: TGTGCCAGCAGTTCGCAGGACAGGGAAGATCAGCCCCAGCATTTT. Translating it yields CASSSQDREDQPQHF.

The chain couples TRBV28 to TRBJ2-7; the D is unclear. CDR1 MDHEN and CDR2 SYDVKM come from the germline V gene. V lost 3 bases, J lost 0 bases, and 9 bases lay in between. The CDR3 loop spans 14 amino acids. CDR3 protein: CASSFPASSYEQYF. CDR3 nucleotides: TGTGCCAGCAGTTTCCCCGCCAGCTCCTACGAGCAGTACTTC.

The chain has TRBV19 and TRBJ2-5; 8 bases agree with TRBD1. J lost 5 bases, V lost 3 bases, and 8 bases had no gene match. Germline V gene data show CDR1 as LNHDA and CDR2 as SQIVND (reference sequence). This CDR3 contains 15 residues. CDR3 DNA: TGTGCCAGTAGTATTTATGACAGGGGAAGGGAGACCCAGTACTTC. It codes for CASSIYDRGRETQYF. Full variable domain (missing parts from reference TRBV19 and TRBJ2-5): DGGITQSPKYLFRKEGQNVTLSCEQNLNHDAMYWYRQDPGQGLRLIYYSQIVNDFQKGDIAEGYSVSREKKESFPLTVTSAQKNPTAFYLCASSIYDRGRETQYFGPGTRLLVL.

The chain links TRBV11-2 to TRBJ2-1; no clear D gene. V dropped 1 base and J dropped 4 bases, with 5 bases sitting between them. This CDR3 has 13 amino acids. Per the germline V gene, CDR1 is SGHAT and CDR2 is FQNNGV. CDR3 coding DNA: TGTGCCAGCAGCTTAGCGCAGTACAATGAGCAGTTCTTC. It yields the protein CASSLAQYNEQFF.

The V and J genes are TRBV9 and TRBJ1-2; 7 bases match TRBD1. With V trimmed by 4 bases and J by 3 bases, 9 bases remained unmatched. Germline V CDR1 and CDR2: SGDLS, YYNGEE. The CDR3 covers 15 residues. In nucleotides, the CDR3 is TGTGCCAGCAGCCCCCGACAGGGTGCGGACTATGGCTACACCTTC. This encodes CASSPRQGADYGYTF. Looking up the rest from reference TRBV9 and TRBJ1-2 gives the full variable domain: DSGVTQTPKHLITATGQRVTLRCSPRSGDLSVYWYQQSLDQGLQFLIQYYNGEERAKGNILERFSAQQFPDLHSELNLSSLELGDSALYFCASSPRQGADYGYTFGSGTRLTVV.

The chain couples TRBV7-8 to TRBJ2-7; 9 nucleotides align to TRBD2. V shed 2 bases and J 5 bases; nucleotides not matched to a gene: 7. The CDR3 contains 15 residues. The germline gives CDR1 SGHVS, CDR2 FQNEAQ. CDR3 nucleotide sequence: TGTGCCAGCAGCTTAAGGGCGGGAGGGCTGCACGAGCAGTACTTC. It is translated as CASSLRAGGLHEQYF.

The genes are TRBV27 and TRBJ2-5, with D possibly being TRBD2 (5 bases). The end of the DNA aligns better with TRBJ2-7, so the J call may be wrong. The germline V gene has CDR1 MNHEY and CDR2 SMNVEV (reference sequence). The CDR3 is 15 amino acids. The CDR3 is CASSLSSGSAYEQYF. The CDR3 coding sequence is TGTGCCAGCAGTTTATCGTCGGGGTCTGCCTACGAGCAGTACTTC.